Given below is one T cell receptor beta chain in context. Its antigen has not been determined. No base quality values were provided; no much bigger clone lies one nucleotide off. These data come from a study of Ad26.COV2.S vaccination and SARS-CoV-2 variants (dated by TCRdb to the early 2020s). Study-level background: Donors in the vaccine arm were drawn from COV1001, a multicentre, randomized, double-blind, placebo-controlled phase I-IIa trial testing Ad26.COV2.S in healthy adults. A total of 32 samples were included in the TCR-sequenced set, comprising roughly 19 Ad26.COV2.S vaccine recipients, 5 placebo recipients and 8 SARS-CoV-2 convalescent individuals. Investigators remained blinded to trial group allocation during experiments and outcome assessment. Dosing of Ad26.COV2.S was intramuscular, at either 5x10^10 or 1x10^11 viral particles, delivered as one shot or as two shots spaced 56 days apart. TCRbeta repertoire sequencing served as the tool for gauging how specific and how broad the SARS-CoV-2-reactive T cell receptors were following Ad26.COV2.S vaccination. Trial participants were randomized into five groups of five: low-dose or high-dose Ad26.COV2.S given once or twice, or placebo on both occasions. General conclusions and limits of the study: Non-spike TCR breadth was comparable between vaccine and placebo recipients, consistent with the vaccine containing only spike. Substantial breadth of spike-specific CD8+ and CD4+ T cell responses was reported after vaccination. Comparing responses between vaccine doses or regimens was not something the study was powered to do. The authors noted that the TCR breadth and depth analyses may have underestimated total T cell responses. Compared with placebo recipients, Ad26.COV2.S recipients showed higher spike-specific TCR breadth (P = 0.0014).

The meaning of the sample's treatment or condition label: 19 received Ad26.COV2.S at low or high dose, single or two shots; several received placebo; per-sample allocation not given. Repertoires of vaccine and placebo recipients were sequenced from samples collected on day 63 after the first injection. Between 29 July and 7 August 2020, Cohort 1b enrolled about two dozen adults aged 18-55 years at one site in Boston, USA. Ad26.COV2.S was a replication-incompetent adenovirus type 26 vector that expressed a prefusion-stabilized SARS-CoV-2 spike protein derived from the original Wuhan strain. Deletion took 6 bases off V and 8 bases off J, with a span of 19 bases between the germline ends. There are 15 amino acids in the CDR3, from cysteine to phenylalanine inclusive. The kept DNA is CDR3 alone, 45 bases in frame from the first base. CDR1 and CDR2, per the germline V gene (reference sequence), are LNHDA and SQIVND.

The immunoSEQ Assay was the method used to sequence TCRbeta CDR3 regions. After extraction, genomic DNA underwent amplification by bias-controlled multiplex PCR, followed by high-throughput sequencing. Processing in the source paper ran as follows. Collapsing and filtering of sequences were performed to quantify the absolute abundance of each unique TCRbeta CDR3 region. T cell fraction was estimated by normalization of TCRbeta template counts to usable DNA, with usable DNA being measured through amplification of reference genes present in all nucleated cells. Repertoire TCRs were annotated as SARS-CoV-2-specific when V gene, CDR3 amino acid sequence and J gene were exactly matched to a known reactive TCR set. The reference SARS-CoV-2 TCR set was obtained from MIRA and was filtered for enrichment in COVID-19-positive ImmuneCODE repertoires, whereby public or cross-reactive TCRs were removed. Drawing on the MIRA antigens, annotated TCRs were analysed further at the level of specific ORF or position within ORF. Depth was the summed frequency of annotated unique rearrangements, while breadth was defined as annotated unique rearrangements over total unique productive rearrangements. Two-sided Wilcoxon rank-sum tests were applied when comparing TCR breadth between groups. Drawn from immuneACCESS, this table holds only the in-frame rearrangements with V and J called that TCRdb kept. Clones are partly lost; checked studies trace under half to an unresolved V gene and leave the rest unexplained. Clonal size and the V and J genes are those of that table, whereas D and trimming came from the DNA. Counted in this sample were 350,000 to 500,000 clones; approximately 89% of them appeared once. The ten biggest clones cover 2.5% of the sample.

The chain is assembled from TRBV19 and TRBJ1-4; there is no confident call for the D gene. The receptor comes from a person between 18 and 65 years old who received the Ad26.COV2.S COVID-19 vaccine or a placebo. Sequencing was performed on peripheral blood, taken in a trial of Ad26.COV2.S vaccine versus placebo. The CDR3 loop reads CASSDPGGSGEKLFF. DNA sequence: TGTGCCAGTAGCGATCCGGGAGGGTCGGGGGAAAAACTGTTTTTT.